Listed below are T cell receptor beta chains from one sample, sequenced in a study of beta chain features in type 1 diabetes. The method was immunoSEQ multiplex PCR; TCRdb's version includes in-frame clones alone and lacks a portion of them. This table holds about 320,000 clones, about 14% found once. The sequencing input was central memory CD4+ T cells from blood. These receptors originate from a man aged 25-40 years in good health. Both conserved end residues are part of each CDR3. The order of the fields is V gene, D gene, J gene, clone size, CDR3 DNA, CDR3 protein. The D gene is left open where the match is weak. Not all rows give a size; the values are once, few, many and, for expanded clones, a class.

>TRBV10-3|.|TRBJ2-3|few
TGTGCCATCAGTGACTCGGGACAAAGCACAGATACGCAGTATTTT
CAISDSGQSTDTQYF
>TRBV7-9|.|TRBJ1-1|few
TGTGCCAGCAGCCCGGATACCGGGACTGAGAACACTGAAGCTTTCTTT
CASSPDTGTENTEAFF
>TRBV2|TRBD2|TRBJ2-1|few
TGTGCCAGCAGTTTAGGGACTAAAGTAAAGTTCTTC
CASSLGTKVKFF
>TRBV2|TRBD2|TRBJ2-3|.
TGTGCCAGCAGTGAGGGCGGGGGGGGCACAGATACGCAGTATTTT
CASSEGGGGTDTQYF
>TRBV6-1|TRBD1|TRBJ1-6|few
TGTGCCAGCAGTGAAACTCCGGCAGGGGGGAATTCACCCCTCCACTTT
CASSETPAGGNSPLHF
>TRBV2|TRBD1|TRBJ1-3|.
TGTGCCAGCAGACTTATGACAGGGGCCGGAAACACCATATATTTT
CASRLMTGAGNTIYF
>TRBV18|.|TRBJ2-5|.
TGTGCCAGCTCACCACGTCCGGGGTCATCATCGGGAGAGACCCAGTACTTC
CASSPRPGSSSGETQYF
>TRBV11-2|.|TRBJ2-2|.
TGTGCCAGCAGCTTAGACTACAACACCGGGGAGCTGTTTTTT
CASSLDYNTGELFF
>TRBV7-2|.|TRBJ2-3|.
TGTGCCAGCAGCCTTCGAATCGGGGGCGCTAGCACAGATACGCAGTATTTT
CASSLRIGGASTDTQYF
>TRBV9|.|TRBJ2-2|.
TGTGCCAGCAGCGTACTGACGAACACCGGGGAGCTGTTTTTT
CASSVLTNTGELFF
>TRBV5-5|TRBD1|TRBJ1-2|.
TGTGCCAGCAGCTCACGGACAGGTAGAGAGGTCGGAGGCTACACCTTC
CASSSRTGREVGGYTF
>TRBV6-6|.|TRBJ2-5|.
TGTGCCAGCCGTCAGACGGGCGGAGAGACCCAGTACTTC
CASRQTGGETQYF
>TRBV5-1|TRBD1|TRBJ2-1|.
TGCGCCAGCAGCTCTGGACAGGTTGGCAATGAGCAGTTCTTC
CASSSGQVGNEQFF
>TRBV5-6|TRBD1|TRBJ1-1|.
TGTGCCAGCAGTTCGACTCGGCAGGGGGCGAGATTGACTGAAGCTTTCTTT
CASSSTRQGARLTEAFF
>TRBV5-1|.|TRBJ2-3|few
TGCGCCAGCAGCCTGTCCGGGGGAACCACAGATACGCAGTATTTT
CASSLSGGTTDTQYF
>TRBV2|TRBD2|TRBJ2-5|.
TGTGCCAGCGGACTAGAAGAGACCCAGTACTTC
CASGLEETQYF
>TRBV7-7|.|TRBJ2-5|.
TGTGCCAGCAGCGTAGGTCCCACTGCGGAGACCCAGTACTTC
CASSVGPTAETQYF
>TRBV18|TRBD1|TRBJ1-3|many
TGTGCCAGCTCACCGCTCGGACAGGCGGATTCTGGAAACACCATATATTTT
CASSPLGQADSGNTIYF
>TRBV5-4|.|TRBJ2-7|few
TGTGCCAGCAGCTTGGTTCCCTACGAGCAGTACTTC
CASSLVPYEQYF
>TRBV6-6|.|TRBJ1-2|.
TGTGCCAGCAGTTACTCGAAACTGGGGGGAGTAGATGGCTACACCTTC
CASSYSKLGGVDGYTF
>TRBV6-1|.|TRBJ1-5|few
TGTGCCAGCAGAGAGGGGTTCGGCAATCAGCCCCAGCATTTT
CASREGFGNQPQHF
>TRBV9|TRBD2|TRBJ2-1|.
TGTGCCAGCAGCGTAGCTACGGGGTCTAGCGGGCACGACAATGAGCAGTTCTTC
CASSVATGSSGHDNEQFF
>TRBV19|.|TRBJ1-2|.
TGTGCCAGTAGCCCGGACTATGGCTACACCTTC
CASSPDYGYTF
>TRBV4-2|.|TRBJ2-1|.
TGTGCCAGCAGCCCCGGGATAGCCAATGAGCAGTTCTTC
CASSPGIANEQFF
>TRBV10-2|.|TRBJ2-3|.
TGCGCCAGCAGTGAGTCGGGGGCATCCACAGATACGCAGTATTTT
CASSESGASTDTQYF
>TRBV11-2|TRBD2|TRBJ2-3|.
TGTGCCAGCAGCTCGGGACTAGCGGGGGGACCACGACGAGCGCAGTATTTT
CASSSGLAGGPRRAQYF
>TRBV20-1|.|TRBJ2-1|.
TGCAGTGCTAGATCGTACAATGAGCAGTTCTTC
CSARSYNEQFF
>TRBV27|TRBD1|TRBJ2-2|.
TGTGCCAGCAGCCAACAGGGGGCGGGCGGGGAGCTGTTTTTT
CASSQQGAGGELFF
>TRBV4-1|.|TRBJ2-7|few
TGCGCCAGCAGCCAAGGGGGCCCGGGAACCGGGCAGTACTTC
CASSQGGPGTGQYF
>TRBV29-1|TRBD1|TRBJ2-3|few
TGCAGCGTAGAGGGGGCCGATAACGCACGTACGCAGTATTTT
CSVEGADNARTQYF
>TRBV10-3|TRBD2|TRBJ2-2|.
TGTGCCAGCACCGGGCTAGCGGGGGCTCCGGCTGGGGAGCTGTTTTTT
CASTGLAGAPAGELFF
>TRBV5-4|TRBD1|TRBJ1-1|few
TGTGCCAGCAGCATTCTGACAGGGGGTATCTCTGAAGCTTTCTTT
CASSILTGGISEAFF
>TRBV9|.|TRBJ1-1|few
TGTGCCAGCAGCACCGGCCTGGACACTGAAGCTTTCTTT
CASSTGLDTEAFF
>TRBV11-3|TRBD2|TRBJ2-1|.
TGTGCCAGCAGCCCCGTGACTAGCGGGAGTGGTGAGCAGTTCTTC
CASSPVTSGSGEQFF
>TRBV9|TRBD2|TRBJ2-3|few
TGTGCCAGCAGCCTAGCGGGAGCGGATACGCAGTATTTT
CASSLAGADTQYF
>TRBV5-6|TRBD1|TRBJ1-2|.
TGTGCCAGCAGCCCAGGACAGGGGAACTATGGCTACACCTTC
CASSPGQGNYGYTF
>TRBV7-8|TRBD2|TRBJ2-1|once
TGTGCCAGCAGCTTAACTAGCGGTGAGCAGTTCTTC
CASSLTSGEQFF
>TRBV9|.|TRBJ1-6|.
TGTGCCAGCAGCGCTCGACAGGTTAGCTCCTATAATTCACCCCTCCACTTT
CASSARQVSSYNSPLHF
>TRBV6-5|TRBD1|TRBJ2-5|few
TGTGCCAGCAGGGGCCGGGACAGCGGTAAAGAGACCCAGTACTTC
CASRGRDSGKETQYF
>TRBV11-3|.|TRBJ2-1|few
TGTGCCAGCAGCTTAGCGGGGGAGTACAATGAGCAGTTCTTC
CASSLAGEYNEQFF
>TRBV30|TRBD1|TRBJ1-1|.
TGTGCCTGGGTGGGACAGGGGACCACTGAAGCTTTCTTT
CAWVGQGTTEAFF
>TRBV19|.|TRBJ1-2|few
TGTGCCAGTAGTATTAGTCTAGGGAAAGAACTCGGCTACACCTTC
CASSISLGKELGYTF
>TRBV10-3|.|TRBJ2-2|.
TGTGCCATCAGTGATGCCAACACCGGGGAGCTGTTTTTT
CAISDANTGELFF
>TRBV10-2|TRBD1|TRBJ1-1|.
TGCGCCAGCAGTTTGACAGGGGGCTCAGGTGAAGCTTTCTTT
CASSLTGGSGEAFF
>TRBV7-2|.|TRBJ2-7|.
TGTGCCAGCAGCTTGCTAGGTCAGGGCGAGCAGTACTTC
CASSLLGQGEQYF
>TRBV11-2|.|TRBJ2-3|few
TGTGCCAGCAGCCCCACCGGGGGAGAGTACACAGATACGCAGTATTTT
CASSPTGGEYTDTQYF
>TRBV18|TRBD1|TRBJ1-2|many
TGTGCCAGCTCGCGGCAACAGGGGACTTCGGAAGGCTACACCTTC
CASSRQQGTSEGYTF
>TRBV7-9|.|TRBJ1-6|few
TGTGCCAGCAGCTTGAGCTCCTATAATTCACCCCTCCACTTT
CASSLSSYNSPLHF
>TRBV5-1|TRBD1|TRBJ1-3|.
TGCGCCAGCAGCTCAGGGGGTTCTGGAAACACCATATATTTT
CASSSGGSGNTIYF
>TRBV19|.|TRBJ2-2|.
TGTGCCAGTAAGGATAGGCGGCGTACGAACACCGGGGAGCTGTTTTTT
CASKDRRRTNTGELFF